The 4 T cell receptor beta chains listed next were all sequenced from one sample in a study of regulatory T cells in long-lasting Graves disease. Combining iRepertoire HTBI primers with Arm-PCR of CDR3 regions, the authors built TCR beta libraries. Via MiXCR, TCRdb re-called the multiplex PCR reads, giving one row per CDR3 protein. This table holds some 340,000 distinct CDR3 sequences, 12% found once. Sample time point: newly diagnosed GD, antithyroid drugs for less than 3 months. PBMC RNA served as the TCR library source. This sample was shared with a second study, whose subject was T cells in Graves' hyperthyroidism and ophthalmopathy.

The sequences come from peripheral blood mononuclear cells (PBMCs), collected at new diagnosis, from a patient treated with antithyroid drugs. These receptors all stem from a young woman with Graves disease.

V gene TRBV7-9 combines with J gene TRBJ1-1, with D uncertain. The CDR3 runs to 11 residues. Trimming removed 7 bases from V and 6 bases from J, with 9 bases in between. The germline gives CDR1 SEHNR, CDR2 FQNEAQ (reference sequence). The CDR3 DNA reads TGTGCCAGCACTTCATCCCCTGAAGCTTTCTTT. Translating gives CASTSSPEAFF.

This clonotype appeared once. Mismatch with germline at one junction end may stem from a read error. The chain combines TRBV7-3 with TRBJ2-4; 9 bases agree with TRBD2. The CDR3 has 18 amino acids. CDR1 SGHTA and CDR2 FQGTGA come from the germline V gene. The DNA of the CDR3 is TGTGCCAGCAGCTTAAACCCAGGGCTAGCGGGAATCACAGGTACGCAGTACTTT. Its protein product is CASSLNPGLAGITGTQYF.

About this clonotype: With a much larger clone just one base away, this may be a read error. The J gene is TRBJ2-5, the V gene TRBV24-1, with 12 bases aligning to TRBD2. The CDR3 runs 15 residues. Germline CDR1 and CDR2: KGHDR and SFDVKD. The DNA for the CDR3 is TGTGCCACCAGCGACGGACTAGCGGGGAGCGAGACCCAGTGCTTC. Translation: CATSDGLAGSETQCF.

This clonotype was counted a few times. The CDR3 is CASPSEPGALGGYTF. CDR3 coding DNA: TGTGCCAGCCCCTCAGAACCGGGGGCGCTGGGGGGCTACACCTTC. The V and J genes are TRBV19 and TRBJ1-2; D might be TRBD1 (6 bases). Trimming left V 9 bases short and J 8 bases short, with 25 bases between. The CDR3 runs 15 residues. Germline loops: CDR1 LNHDA, CDR2 SQIVND (reference sequence).